This T cell receptor (beta chain) was retrieved from a study of glioma-infiltrating T cells after dendritic cell vaccination. Whole-study context: Samples are from glioblastoma patients in Phase I and II dendritic cell vaccine trials.

Clones were read by immunoSEQ multiplex PCR, and TCRdb kept only the in-frame ones, dropping some. The sample carries some 110,000 clones, around 87% recorded once. Study-wide results and limits: Longer survival after dendritic cell vaccination followed higher pretreatment TIL content.

The time point is: after dendritic cell vaccination, including at tumor progression/relapse. Blood PBMC samples: pre-vaccination, two weeks post third vaccination, and at tumor progression. The CDR3 is 15 residues long. Losses at the gene ends were 3 bases for V and 4 bases for J; bases not matched to a gene: 4. Germline assignment: CDR1 KGHSH and CDR2 LQKENI. With regard to this clone: No antigen is known for it.

V usage is TRBV18 and J usage is TRBJ2-5, with 11 bases aligning to TRBD1. The clonotype was recovered from a human donor with glioblastoma. This specimen consisted of blood, obtained after dendritic cell vaccination. CDR3 bases: TGTGCCAGCTCACCGGACAGGGGGCGCCTAGAGACCCAGTACTTC. It specifies CASSPDRGRLETQYF.